This T cell receptor (beta chain) was observed in a study of OX40 agonist ivuxolimab in advanced cancers. Study in general: Patients were dosed with the agonistic anti-OX40 (CD134) antibody ivuxolimab. Hepatocellular carcinoma, melanoma, renal cell or head and neck cancer occurred in dose-escalation patients. Study-wide findings and caveats: CD8+ T cells showed, on average, more clonal expansion than CD4+ cells.

The data were produced by immunoSEQ multiplex PCR, yet TCRdb's version contains in-frame clones alone and is incomplete. In the table there are approximately 75,000 clones, around 80% of which are singletons. Per the germline V gene, CDR1 is SEHNR and CDR2 is FQNEAQ (reference sequence). This CDR3 comprises 13 residues. V shed 1 base and J 11 bases; nucleotides not matched to a gene: 3. A remark on this clone: Its target is not known.

V usage is TRBV7-9 and J usage is TRBJ2-1; TRBD1 agrees at 9 bases. The material was CD4+ or CD8+ T cells sorted from blood, obtained in a trial of the OX40 agonist ivuxolimab. The source is an adult with an advanced solid tumor such as melanoma, head and neck, liver or kidney cancer. Here the CDR3 DNA reads TGTGCCAGCAGCTTAGACACAGGGGGCCAGCAGTTCTTC. It specifies CASSLDTGGQQFF.